The 12 T cell receptor beta chains below were found in one sample sequenced in a study of vaccination and CD4 T cells after COVID-19. Cultured CD4+ T cell DNA was sequenced using the Oncomine TCR Beta short-read assay. TCRdb analysed the PCR reads with MiXCR anew, one entry per CDR3 protein. The sample shows about 26,000 distinct CDR3 sequences, approximately 40% of them seen only once. For these TCRs, the target antigens are not known. Sample time point: late sampling 161 to 241 days after vaccination in three convalescent patients. Treatment in this sample: approximately 11-day PBMC culture with coronavirus spike peptide pools or control peptides (ViraFEST assay). This sample comprised CD4+ T cells from blood, cultured in vitro, obtained about 7 months after SARS-CoV-2 vaccination. Receptors originate from a human donor who had recovered from COVID-19.

The gene calls are TRBV15 and TRBJ2-5; no definite D call. The V gene lost 8 bases and the J gene lost 1 base, with 11 bases spanning the gap. CDR3 length equals 13 residues. Germline values: CDR1 LNHNV, CDR2 YYDKDF (reference sequence). The CDR3 reads CATGLSSQETQYF. The CDR3 nucleotides are TGTGCCACCGGTTTGTCATCCCAAGAGACCCAGTACTTC.

This rearrangement joins TRBV15 to TRBJ2-5; 9 bases fit TRBD2. The CDR3 extends over 17 amino acids. J was trimmed by 4 bases and V by 0 bases; bases with no gene match: 9. The germline gives CDR1 LNHNV, CDR2 YYDKDF (reference sequence). CDR3 in amino acids: CATSREVAGGPGETQYF. For the CDR3, the DNA is TGTGCCACCAGCAGAGAGGTCGCGGGAGGGCCGGGAGAGACCCAGTACTTC.

The chain combines TRBV27 with TRBJ1-5; 7 bases are a match to TRBD1. The length of the CDR3 is 14 residues. Trimming took 3 bases from V and 4 from J; bases not matched to a gene: 3. The germline gives CDR1 MNHEY, CDR2 SMNVEV (reference sequence). CDR3 nucleotides: TGTGCCAGCAGTTTTCAGGGGGGAAATCAGCCCCAGCATTTT. Protein: CASSFQGGNQPQHF.

The genes are TRBV12-3 or TRBV12-4 and TRBJ1-1; 7 positions match TRBD1. The CDR3 is made up of 15 amino acids. J was trimmed by 2 bases and V by 6 bases; bases with no gene match: 9. CDR3 sequence reads: CASSSPYRGNTEAFF. CDR3 coding DNA: TGTGCCAGCAGCTCCCCTTACAGGGGAAACACTGAAGCTTTCTTT.

This clonotype was counted between two and nine times. The rearrangement joins TRBV28 to TRBJ2-4; TRBD1 agrees at 11 bases. The CDR3 loop spans 16 amino acids. The V and J ends lost 2 bases and 9 bases, in that order; junction bases with no gene match: 9. CDR1 is MDHEN and CDR2 is SYDVKM in the germline V gene. The DNA of the CDR3 is TGTGCCAGCAGTTTACTCTCGGGACAGGGGGATGCCATTCAGTACTTC. Amino acid sequence: CASSLLSGQGDAIQYF.

This chain connects TRBV30 to TRBJ1-1; D ambiguous. Germline-derived CDR1 and CDR2 are GTSNPN and SVGIG (reference sequence). This CDR3 region has 14 residues. The V and J ends lost 4 bases and 0 bases respectively, with 12 bases between them. CDR3 region: CAWNPGRLNTEAFF. CDR3 coding DNA: TGTGCCTGGAATCCCGGACGGTTGAACACTGAAGCTTTCTTT.

The rearrangement joins TRBV6-1 to TRBJ2-7, with D unresolved. Germline assignment: CDR1 MNHNS and CDR2 SASEGT. V gave up 5 bases and J gave up 5 bases, with 7 bases separating them. This CDR3 contains 11 residues. The CDR3 is CASSNNDEQYF. The DNA for the CDR3 is TGTGCCAGCAGTAACAATGACGAGCAGTACTTC.

This clonotype has more than one count but fewer than ten. The rearrangement joins TRBV20-1 to TRBJ2-1; 14 bases are a match to TRBD2. The CDR3 consists of 14 residues. Per the germline V gene, CDR1 is DFQATT and CDR2 is SNEGSKA (reference sequence). J gave up 10 bases and V 6 bases, and 8 bases lay outside the gene matches. The CDR3 is CSAQGTSGRGEQFF. The CDR3, as DNA: TGCAGTGCGCAAGGGACTAGCGGGAGAGGGGAGCAGTTCTTC.

V gene TRBV5-1 combines with J gene TRBJ2-1, with 12 bases matching TRBD2. This CDR3 is 18 amino acids long. Per the germline V gene, CDR1 is SGHRS and CDR2 is YFSETQ. V shed 5 bases, J shed 9 bases, and the junction held 18 bases outside the gene matches. The CDR3 is CASRSPLSLAGGRFEQFF. The CDR3 coding sequence is TGCGCCAGCAGGTCTCCCCTCTCACTAGCGGGAGGAAGGTTTGAGCAGTTCTTC.

The chain carries TRBV7-9 and TRBJ2-1, with D possibly TRBD2 on 6 matching bases. The V gene's germline CDR1 is SEHNR and CDR2 FQNEAQ (reference sequence). Trimming pared 4 bases from V and 8 bases from J, leaving 24 bases between. CDR3 length: 17 residues. The CDR3 here is CASSWGTRDSRLDEQFF. The CDR3 DNA sequence: TGTGCCAGCAGCTGGGGAACCCGGGACTCCCGACTCGATGAGCAGTTCTTC.

The J gene is TRBJ2-7, the V gene TRBV27, with 9 bases aligning to TRBD2. V dropped 1 base and J dropped 4; count of bases not matched to a gene: 5. This CDR3 spans 15 amino acids. CDR1 is MNHEY and CDR2 is SMNVEV in the germline V gene (reference sequence). The DNA of the CDR3 is TGTGCCAGCAGTTTATTTGCGGGAGGGCCGTACGAGCAGTACTTC. The encoded protein is CASSLFAGGPYEQYF.

This clonotype came up a few times. The chain recombines TRBV20-1 with TRBJ2-1; weak D call: TRBD2 (5 bases). CDR1 is DFQATT, CDR2 SNEGSKA, per germline (reference sequence). V was pared by 2 bases and J by 1 base, with 9 bases between. The length of the CDR3 is 14 residues. The CDR3 spells CSARSWRSYNEQFF. CDR3 in DNA: TGCAGTGCTAGATCGTGGAGGTCCTACAATGAGCAGTTCTTC.